This T cell receptor (beta chain) was profiled in a study of CD8 T cells in ankylosing spondylitis. This clonotype appeared a few times. The antigen remains unidentified. Germline and junction disagree at one end, which may indicate a read error. Construction of TCR beta libraries was performed using quantitative 5'-RACE with molecular barcodes. TCRdb processed the 5' RACE reads anew with MiXCR; each CDR3 protein has one entry. The sample holds roughly 200,000 distinct CDR3 sequences, 13% seen once. The CDR3 is made up of 15 amino acids. From germline, CDR1 is MGHDK and CDR2 SYGVNS. Whole-study findings and limits: Within matched ankylosing spondylitis synovial fluid, disease-linked clones were reportedly significantly enriched. Disease-linked clones had a CD8+ phenotype and relatively low frequency in peripheral blood. A motif of 7 to 9 highly homologous TCR beta variants was seen as apparently characteristic of ankylosing spondylitis blood.

The chain couples TRBV25-1 to TRBJ2-7; D call uncertain. This clonotype originated in a male donor with ankylosing spondylitis or in good health (not recorded which). The sequenced sample consisted of blood, either unsorted or a sorted T cell fraction (not recorded which). The DNA for the CDR3 is TGTGCCAGCAGTGAAAGATGGCAGACCTCCAACGAGCAGTACTTC. Amino acids: CASSERWQTSNEQYF.